Given below is one T cell receptor (beta chain) in context. Its matching antigen is unknown. TCRdb analysed the 5' RACE reads with MiXCR anew, one entry per CDR3 protein. The data contain 140,000 or so distinct CDR3 sequences, 11% to 15% of them singletons. These data belong to a study of T-cell memory formation after mild COVID-19. The CDR3 has 16 residues. Losses at the gene ends were 5 bases for V and 0 bases for J; bases not matched to a gene: 10. Looked up from germline, CDR1 is SEHNR and CDR2 is FQNEAQ (reference sequence). General study results and limits: Clones that shrank (day 15 to 85) were balanced CD4/CD8, whereas later expanders leaned CD4+. In pre-infection memory, a portion of responding clones appeared, which suggested that cross-reactive memory joined. Day 37-peaking second-wave clones had unconfirmed SARS-CoV-2 specificity.

Sequencing was done on a sample of PBMCs or a T cell subset sorted from them (not recorded which). The chain has TRBV7-9 and TRBJ2-7; 7 positions match TRBD1. The sequence derives from an adult woman who had mild COVID-19 (a few samples of this study predate the infection). Cell type and time point are not known. The CDR3 DNA reads as TGTGCCAGCAGCGTTACTTGGGACAGTAACTCCTACGAGCAGTACTTC. This codes for CASSVTWDSNSYEQYF.